This T cell receptor (beta chain) appears in the sequencing data of a study of blood T cell repertoires in COVID-19. About the study: Sites across the United States, Italy and Spain contributed samples from acute and convalescent COVID-19. From T cells, B-cell-depleted T cells, or PBMCs came the material, which was cDNA or gDNA.

Original handling: Estimated nucleated cell counts came from reference gene primer amplification. TCRdb keeps only in-frame clones here, not all; method: immunoSEQ multiplex PCR. V, J and clone size reflect that table, while D and trimming were determined from the DNA. The sample lists around 12,000 clones, nearly 90% seen once, with under 25% in the top ten. The CDR3 consists of 12 residues. The V end was cut by 0 bases, the J end by 9 bases, with 9 bases between. Germline-derived CDR1 and CDR2 are SGHDT and YYEEEE. This TCR was recovered from a human donor with active COVID-19. The donor label of this sample is uncertain. The sequenced sample consisted of peripheral blood. This rearrangement joins TRBV5-6 to TRBJ2-5; D not certain. The CDR3 protein is CASSLVATPQYF. DNA of the CDR3: TGTGCCAGCAGCTTGGTGGCAACCCCCCAGTACTTC.